This T cell receptor (beta chain) is drawn from a study of blood T cell repertoires in COVID-19. Overall study: Researchers got acute and convalescent COVID-19 samples from the United States, Italy and Spain.

V dropped 4 bases and J dropped 7; count of bases not matched to a gene: 25. The CDR3 totals 20 residues. The V gene's germline CDR1 is MNHEY and CDR2 SMNVEV (reference sequence). As processed by the authors: Reference gene primer amplification gave nucleated cell count estimates. Sequenced by immunoSEQ multiplex PCR; TCRdb stores in-frame clones only, minus some. For V, J and clone size, that table is used; D and trimming come from the DNA. The sample contains 300,000 to 400,000 clones, 70% to 90% of which appear only once. The specimen was peripheral blood. This chain connects TRBV27 to TRBJ2-1, with TRBD2 matching 7 bases. This TCR was recovered from a woman between 50 and 59 years old with active or convalescent COVID-19. The DNA of the CDR3 is TGTGCCAGCAGTTCCTTTTCCCCAACATTAAGCGGGGCGATAACTAATGAGCAGTTCTTC. Protein: CASSSFSPTLSGAITNEQFF.